These 32 T cell receptor beta chains came from one sample sequenced in a study of blood T cell repertoires in COVID-19. TCRdb's copy holds only in-frame clones and misses some; the assay was immunoSEQ multiplex PCR. The profile shows fewer than 450,000 clones, about 91% of them singletons. The sequenced sample consisted of peripheral blood. The receptor set was obtained from a woman aged 45-65 years with COVID-19, enrolled during active disease.

This clone occurred once. The chain joins TRBV24-1 to TRBJ1-1, with a weak D call TRBD1 (6 bases). V lost 7 bases to trimming and J lost 2 bases, with 22 bases between them. The germline CDR1 and CDR2 sequences are KGHDR and SFDVKD. CDR3 length: 17 residues. The CDR3 bases are TGTGCCACCAGGATGACCCAGGGGCGCTTCACCAACACTGAAGCTTTCTTT. It encodes CATRMTQGRFTNTEAFF.

This chain connects TRBV5-4 to TRBJ2-1, with TRBD2 as a possible D gene (7 bases). Trimming removed 4 bases at V and 9 bases at J, with 20 bases between. The CDR3 has 15 amino acids. CDR1 is SGHNT, CDR2 YYREEE, per germline (reference sequence). The CDR3 DNA reads as TGTGCCAGCAGCCCCGATGGGGGGGGGCGAGGTGAGCAGTTCTTC. It codes for CASSPDGGGRGEQFF.

This chain uses TRBV9 with TRBJ2-7, with a tentative D call TRBD2 (6 bases). Germline V CDR1 and CDR2: SGDLS, YYNGEE. Between the trimmed V and J ends, which lost 0 bases and 7 bases, there was a span of 11 bases. The CDR3 has 13 residues. The CDR3 DNA sequence: TGTGCCAGCAGCGTAGGTCGGGAGAGTGAGCAGTACTTC. Its protein product is CASSVGRESEQYF.

This sequence joins TRBV18 and TRBJ2-5; TRBD1 is a possible D gene (6 bases). From germline, CDR1 is KGHSH and CDR2 LQKENI. The germline V and J ends were trimmed by 3 bases and 4 bases, with 15 bases remaining between them. There are 15 residues in the CDR3. The CDR3 coding sequence is TGTGCCAGCTCACCCCAAGGGGACAACCTAGAGACCCAGTACTTC. Translating gives CASSPQGDNLETQYF.

The CDR3 DNA is TGTGCCAGCACCACGCGGGGGGACAATGAGCAGTTCTTC. It is translated as CASTTRGDNEQFF. V is TRBV11-2 and J is TRBJ2-1, with 8 bases fitting TRBD2. Trimming at V came to 7 bases and at J to 5 bases, leaving 4 bases not matched to a gene. The CDR3 totals 13 residues. The germline V gene has CDR1 SGHAT and CDR2 FQNNGV. Supplemented by reference TRBV11-2 and TRBJ2-1, the full variable domain reads EAGVAQSPRYKIIEKRQSVAFWCNPISGHATLYWYQQILGQGPKLLIQFQNNGVVDDSQLPKDRFSAERLKGVDSTLKIQPAKLEDSAVYLCASTTRGDNEQFFGPGTRLTVL.

This chain joins TRBV7-8 and TRBJ1-4; D gene unclear. Trimming took 1 base from V and 6 from J, leaving 12 bases between them. CDR1 and CDR2 (germline): SGHVS, FQNEAQ. The length of the CDR3 is 15 residues. CDR3 amino acids: CASSLDGQYHEKLFF. The CDR3 DNA reads as TGTGCCAGCAGCTTAGATGGCCAGTACCATGAAAAACTGTTTTTT.

This chain joins TRBV6-5 and TRBJ1-6, with D maybe TRBD1 (6 bases). The V gene lost 9 bases and the J gene lost 10 bases, with 13 bases spanning the gap. Germline V CDR1 and CDR2: MNHEY, SVGAGI. The CDR3 runs 12 residues. CDR3 region: CASFIRGSPLHF. CDR3 nucleotide sequence: TGTGCCAGTTTTATCAGGGGCTCACCCCTCCACTTT.

The chain is built from TRBV6-2 or TRBV6-3 and TRBJ2-7; D is undetermined. Germline V lookup: CDR1 MNHEY, CDR2 SVGEGT. This CDR3 spans 13 amino acids. V was cut by 6 bases and J by 3 bases, with 12 bases left in between. Written as DNA, the CDR3 is TGTGCCAGCAGCCCCCTCCGCGTCTACGAGCAGTACTTC. Translated, it gives CASSPLRVYEQYF.

The genes are TRBV6-4 and TRBJ2-7, with D perhaps TRBD2 (5 bases). The germline CDR1 and CDR2 sequences are MRHNA and SNTAGT. The germline V and J ends were trimmed by 4 bases and 11 bases, with 12 bases remaining between them. This CDR3 comprises 11 residues. CDR3 residues: CASSVSRGEYF. CDR3 DNA: TGTGCCAGCAGTGTTAGCCGGGGAGAGTACTTC.

The chain joins TRBV7-9 to TRBJ2-1, with a possible D match to TRBD2 (6 bases). From germline, CDR1 is SEHNR and CDR2 FQNEAQ (reference sequence). V lost 3 bases and J 8 bases, leaving 8 bases between the germline ends. The CDR3 sequence is 12 residues long. For the CDR3, the DNA is TGTGCCAGCAGCTTTGGGGACTATGAGCAGTTCTTC. Its translation: CASSFGDYEQFF.

The J gene is TRBJ2-7, the V gene TRBV6-5; 9 bases align to TRBD1. CDR1 MNHEY and CDR2 SVGAGI come from the germline V gene. Losses at the gene ends were 5 bases for V and 0 bases for J; bases not matched to a gene: 5. This CDR3 is built from 15 residues. The CDR3 loop is CASSRGQGFSYEQYF. The CDR3 nucleotides are TGTGCCAGCAGTCGCGGACAGGGGTTCTCCTACGAGCAGTACTTC.

DNA for the CDR3: TGTGCCAGCAGTCAGACAGGGAGCAATCAGCCCCAGCATTTT. Protein product: CASSQTGSNQPQHF. The V gene is TRBV2, the J gene TRBJ1-5; 7 nucleotides match TRBD1. The CDR3 length is 14 residues. V gave up 5 bases and J gave up 1 base; unmatched junction bases: 2. In germline, CDR1 is SNHLY, CDR2 FYNNEI.

V is TRBV9 and J is TRBJ1-3, with 7 bases lining up with TRBD1. Germline-derived CDR1 and CDR2 are SGDLS and YYNGEE. The CDR3 extends over 13 amino acids. Trimming removed 4 bases from V and 7 bases from J; junction bases left unmatched: 5. CDR3 residues: CASSLGTANTIYF. CDR3 DNA: TGTGCCAGCAGCCTCGGGACAGCCAACACCATATATTTT. Looking up the rest from reference TRBV9 and TRBJ1-3 gives the full variable domain: DSGVTQTPKHLITATGQRVTLRCSPRSGDLSVYWYQQSLDQGLQFLIQYYNGEERAKGNILERFSAQQFPDLHSELNLSSLELGDSALYFCASSLGTANTIYFGEGSWLTVV.

The CDR3 loop reads CASHTRQGGQPQHF. In nucleotides, the CDR3 is TGTGCCAGTCACACTCGACAGGGGGGCCAGCCCCAGCATTTT. V gene TRBV19 combines with J gene TRBJ1-5; 9 bases are a match to TRBD1. Germline CDR1 reads LNHDA; CDR2 reads SQIVND (reference sequence). The CDR3 length is 14 residues. Losses at the gene ends were 8 bases for V and 7 bases for J; bases not matched to a gene: 9.

This clone has just a few counts. The chain recombines TRBV5-5 with TRBJ1-3; no clear D. The CDR3 is 16 residues long. Trimming took 0 bases from V and 0 from J, leaving 10 bases between them. From germline, CDR1 is SGHKS and CDR2 YYEKEE (reference sequence). CDR3 region: CASSLEEPFSGNTIYF. The CDR3 DNA follows: TGTGCCAGCAGCTTGGAAGAGCCCTTCTCTGGAAACACCATATATTTT.

The chain recombines TRBV2 with TRBJ1-4; no clear D. Trimming left V 3 bases short and J 7 bases short, with 15 bases between. The CDR3 is 15 residues long. Per germline, CDR1 SNHLY and CDR2 FYNNEI. The chain's CDR3 is CASSELPPITEKLFF. CDR3 DNA sequence: TGTGCCAGCAGTGAGCTCCCCCCTATCACTGAAAAACTGTTTTTT.

The V gene is TRBV18, the J gene TRBJ1-2; D possibly corresponds to TRBD1 (6 bases). The CDR3 spans 13 residues. The V end was cut by 6 bases, the J end by 1 base, with 9 bases between. Germline V gene sequence: CDR1 KGHSH, CDR2 LQKENI. The CDR3 nucleotides read TGTGCCAGCTCTCTACAGGGTAACTATGGCTACACCTTC. Its translation: CASSLQGNYGYTF. The whole variable domain, remainder taken from reference TRBV18 and TRBJ1-2, is NAGVMQNPRHLVRRRGQEARLRCSPMKGHSHVYWYRQLPEEGLKFMVYLQKENIIDESGMPKERFSAEFPKEGPSILRIQQVVRGDSAAYFCASSLQGNYGYTFGSGTRLTVV.

This chain joins TRBV25-1 and TRBJ1-4; a weak D match, TRBD1 (6 bases). Trimming removed 3 bases at V and 6 bases at J, with 11 bases between. CDR1 is MGHDK, CDR2 SYGVNS, per germline. The CDR3 is 14 amino acids. CDR3 sequence: CASSENRDDEKLFF. CDR3 in DNA: TGTGCCAGCAGTGAGAACAGGGACGATGAAAAACTGTTTTTT.

In this sample, this clone turned up a few times. The rearrangement joins TRBV9 to TRBJ1-4; D is possibly TRBD1 (5 bases). The CDR3 runs 16 residues. Germline CDR1 SGDLS, CDR2 YYNGEE. Deletions cut 4 bases from V and 5 bases from J, with 18 bases between. This CDR3 reads CASSPGRAGSNEKLFF. The CDR3 nucleotides are TGTGCCAGCAGCCCAGGAAGGGCAGGGTCAAATGAAAAACTGTTTTTT.

The chain joins TRBV4-1 to TRBJ1-5; maybe TRBD1 (5 bases). This CDR3 region has 14 residues. Germline values: CDR1 MGHRA, CDR2 YSYEKL. Trimming took 1 base from V and 4 from J, leaving 8 bases between them. DNA of the CDR3: TGCGCCAGCAGCCAAGGGGGGGATAATCAGCCCCAGCATTTT. It specifies CASSQGGDNQPQHF.

The chain links TRBV6-6 to TRBJ1-1; D possibly corresponds to TRBD1 (5 bases). CDR1 and CDR2 (germline): MNHNY, SVGAGI (reference sequence). Trimming shortened V by 7 bases and J by 0 bases, and 9 bases separated the two germline ends. This CDR3 is 13 amino acids long. The CDR3 region is CASMEGVNTEAFF. The CDR3 region has the DNA TGTGCCAGCATGGAAGGGGTGAACACTGAAGCTTTCTTT.

The chain has TRBV29-1 and TRBJ1-3; 9 nucleotides line up with TRBD1. CDR3 length equals 12 residues. Germline CDR1 is SQVTM and CDR2 is ANQGSEA. The ends lost 1 base at V and 13 bases at J; junction bases unmatched: 5. The chain's CDR3 is CSVEGGQGTIYF. In nucleotides, the CDR3 is TGCAGCGTTGAAGGGGGACAGGGTACGATATATTTT. Looking up the rest from reference TRBV29-1 and TRBJ1-3 gives the full variable domain: SAVISQKPSRDICQRGTSLTIQCQVDSQVTMMFWYRQQPGQSLTLIATANQGSEATYESGFVIDKFPISRPNLTFSTLTVSNMSPEDSSIYLCSVEGGQGTIYFGEGSWLTVV.

This chain links TRBV24-1 with TRBJ1-1; TRBD1 agrees at 7 bases. The CDR3 runs 16 residues. Germline V gene data show CDR1 as KGHDR and CDR2 as SFDVKD. V trimming: 3 bases; J trimming: 1 base; junction bases outside the gene matches: 7. CDR3 sequence reads: CATSDPDRVSNTEAFF. CDR3 nucleotide sequence: TGTGCCACCAGTGATCCTGACAGGGTGTCGAACACTGAAGCTTTCTTT.

This clone was counted once. This chain joins TRBV19 and TRBJ2-1; the match to TRBD1 covers 12 bases. From germline, CDR1 is LNHDA and CDR2 SQIVND (reference sequence). With 5 bases clipped from V and 6 bases from J, the junction kept 8 bases outside the gene matches. There are 16 residues in the CDR3. The CDR3 sequence is CASSVPGQGAGNEQFF. CDR3 DNA sequence: TGTGCCAGTAGTGTTCCGGGACAGGGGGCGGGCAATGAGCAGTTCTTC. The full variable domain, in which reference TRBV19 and TRBJ2-1 provide the parts outside the CDR3, is DGGITQSPKYLFRKEGQNVTLSCEQNLNHDAMYWYRQDPGQGLRLIYYSQIVNDFQKGDIAEGYSVSREKKESFPLTVTSAQKNPTAFYLCASSVPGQGAGNEQFFGPGTRLTVL.

This chain links TRBV13 with TRBJ2-5, with unresolved D. Germline assignment: CDR1 PRHDT and CDR2 FYEKMQ (reference sequence). The CDR3 is 13 amino acids. Trimming pared 4 bases from V and 1 base from J, leaving 7 bases between. In nucleotides, the CDR3 is TGTGCCAGCAGCTGGGCCGGCCAAGAGACCCAGTACTTC. It codes for CASSWAGQETQYF.

CDR3 region: CASSPLPGQISLGEKLFF. For the CDR3, the DNA is TGTGCCAGCAGTCCACTCCCGGGACAGATTTCCCTGGGGGAAAAACTGTTTTTT. The rearrangement joins TRBV27 to TRBJ1-4; TRBD1 matches 7 bases. From germline, CDR1 is MNHEY and CDR2 SMNVEV (reference sequence). This CDR3 has 18 amino acids. The J segment lost 8 bases and the V segment lost 5 bases, leaving 20 bases of the junction unmatched.

This clone was seen a single time. The genes are TRBV27 and TRBJ2-3; 12 bases align to TRBD2. J lost 6 bases, V lost 5 bases, and 9 bases had no gene match. The CDR3 sequence is 16 residues long. Germline V gene lookup returns CDR1 MNHEY and CDR2 SMNVEV (reference sequence). CDR3 region: CASSPPSGGGRDTQYF. Here the CDR3 DNA reads TGTGCCAGCAGTCCTCCTAGCGGGGGGGGTAGGGATACGCAGTATTTT.

The chain has TRBV24-1 and TRBJ1-5; D not certain. Germline-derived CDR1 and CDR2 are KGHDR and SFDVKD. V lost 4 bases and J lost 0, with 15 bases in between. The CDR3 consists of 17 residues. The CDR3 sequence is CATSDPRVGDSNQPQHF. The CDR3 DNA is TGTGCCACCAGTGACCCCCGTGTCGGGGATAGCAATCAGCCCCAGCATTTT.

This rearrangement joins TRBV12-3 or TRBV12-4 to TRBJ2-3, with no clear D. The CDR3 is 13 amino acids. Trimming took 3 bases from V and 0 from J, leaving 4 bases between them. CDR3 protein: CASSFPSTDTQYF. The CDR3 bases are TGTGCCAGCAGTTTTCCTAGCACAGATACGCAGTATTTT.

The chain has TRBV30 and TRBJ1-4, with 8 bases identical to TRBD1. Germline CDR1 reads GTSNPN; CDR2 reads SVGIG (reference sequence). This CDR3 has 15 residues. V was pared by 4 bases and J by 5 bases, with 9 bases of the junction left unmatched. CDR3 coding DNA: TGTGCCTGGACCTCGAGAGGGACAGGAAATGAAAAACTGTTTTTT. Amino acid sequence: CAWTSRGTGNEKLFF.

V is TRBV10-3 and J is TRBJ1-2, with TRBD1 identical over 11 bases. The CDR3 has 17 amino acids. Trimming cost V 7 bases and J 7 bases; bases outside gene matches: 17. Germline V gene sequence: CDR1 ENHRY, CDR2 SYGVKD. The CDR3 loop reads CAINSRDRGSAVSGYTF. The DNA for the CDR3 is TGTGCCATCAACTCCCGGGACAGGGGGTCTGCCGTCTCTGGCTACACCTTC.

The CDR3 region has the DNA TGCGCCAGCAGCACCGGGACAGGGAACTCCTACAATGAGCAGTTCTTC. Residues: CASSTGTGNSYNEQFF. The V call is TRBV5-1, the J call TRBJ2-1, with 9 bases matching TRBD1. Trimming took 4 bases from V and 0 from J; bases not matched to a gene: 5. CDR3 length equals 16 residues. CDR1 is SGHRS, CDR2 YFSETQ, per germline.